Below, 25 T cell receptor beta chains from the same sample are listed, as sequenced in a study of tumor and adjacent non-tumor tissue in lung cancer. A modified ARM-PCR protocol with three rounds of nested PCR amplified TCRbeta. TCRdb reprocessed the multiplex PCR reads via MiXCR and lists one record per CDR3 protein. In the table there are approximately 120,000 distinct CDR3 sequences, roughly 80% of which are singletons. RNA was extracted from bulk tissue without any cell sorting. Specimen: lung tumor tissue. These TCRs come from a woman aged 55-70 years with non-small cell lung cancer.

A word on this clonotype: This may stem from a read error, because a much larger clone lies one nucleotide away. This rearrangement joins TRBV10-2 to TRBJ2-7, with D hard to call. CDR1 is WSHSY and CDR2 is SAAADI in the germline V gene. The CDR3 sequence is 12 residues long. The V end lost 4 bases, the J end lost 2 bases, and 6 bases lay between the germline ends. As DNA, the CDR3 is TGCGCCAGCAGTGCCGTCACCTACGAGCAGTACTTC. Residues: CASSAVTYEQYF.

The chain employs TRBV29-1 and TRBJ2-7; a possible D gene is TRBD1 (6 bases). The germline V gene encodes CDR1 SQVTM and CDR2 ANQGSEA. The length of the CDR3 is 13 residues. V shed 5 bases and J shed 5 bases, with 16 bases lying between them. CDR3 DNA sequence: TGCAGCGTTATGGGGGCAAGTGGTCACGAGCAGTACTTC. As protein: CSVMGASGHEQYF.

The chain couples TRBV30 to TRBJ1-5; no reliable D call. Trimming removed 5 bases from V and 9 bases from J, with 17 bases in between. CDR1 and CDR2 from the germline V gene are GTSNPN and SVGIG (reference sequence). This CDR3 region has 13 residues. The CDR3 region is CAWYGKGSPPQHF. CDR3 nucleotide sequence: TGTGCCTGGTATGGAAAGGGCAGTCCGCCCCAGCATTTT.

In regard to this clonotype: A much larger clone differs from this one at a single base, so this may be a read error. The chain links TRBV20-1 to TRBJ2-3, with TRBD2 identical over 7 bases. Trimming cost V 7 bases and J 1 base; bases outside gene matches: 5. The CDR3 runs 13 residues. Germline CDR1 DFQATT, CDR2 SNEGSKA (reference sequence). The CDR3 region has the DNA TGCAGTGTCAAAGCGGGATGCACAGATACGCAGTATTTT. It encodes CSVKAGCTDTQYF.

In its sample, this clonotype was seen many times. The genes are TRBV29-1 and TRBJ2-1, with 7 bases identical to TRBD2. The CDR3 covers 14 residues. Unmatched junction bases numbered 9, after V lost 4 bases and J lost 6 bases. The germline V gene encodes CDR1 SQVTM and CDR2 ANQGSEA. CDR3 in DNA: TGCAGCGTTGTTGGCGGGAGAACGAGCAATGAGCAGTTCTTC. Its protein is CSVVGGRTSNEQFF.

As concerns this clonotype: A much larger clone differs by one base, so this may be a read error. This chain joins TRBV6-1 and TRBJ2-5; 7 nucleotides line up with TRBD2. Germline lookup yields CDR1 MNHNS and CDR2 SASEGT. CDR3 size: 15 residues. Trimming at V came to 8 bases and at J to 5 bases, leaving 14 bases not matched to a gene. The CDR3 bases are TGTGCCAGCCAGACTAGCTGGGGGGTCCCGGAGACCCAGTACTTC. Its protein product is CASQTSWGVPETQYF.

To note about this clonotype: One junction end disagrees with the germline gene, perhaps due to a read error. The rearrangement joins TRBV12-3 or TRBV12-4 to TRBJ2-5; D tentatively fits TRBD1 or TRBD2 (5 bases each). The CDR3 runs to 15 residues. The chain's CDR3 is CASSFPLEGTETKYF. In DNA form, the CDR3 reads TGTGCCAGCAGTTTTCCCCTAGAGGGGACGGAGACCAAGTACTTC.

This clonotype was observed a single time. The junction does not match germline at one end; this may be a read error. V gene TRBV5-5 combines with J gene TRBJ2-3; D is unresolved. The germline V gene has CDR1 SGHKS and CDR2 YYEKEE (reference sequence). The CDR3 totals 13 residues. The chain's CDR3 is CACSFGGSDTQYF. CDR3 DNA sequence: TGTGCCTGCAGCTTCGGCGGCTCAGATACGCAGTATTTT.

Of note for this clonotype: Without the conserved terminal phenylalanine or tryptophan, this CDR3 likely stems from a read error. The rearrangement links TRBV11-2 to TRBJ1-5, with D perhaps TRBD1 (5 bases). CDR1 and CDR2 from the germline V gene are SGHAT and FQNNGV. The CDR3 runs to 13 residues. Trimming took 9 bases from V and 6 from J, leaving 15 bases between them. CDR3 nucleotides: TGTGCCAGATCCCGGGACTGGGGTCAGCCCCAGCATTAT. This codes for CARSRDWGQPQHY.

This clonotype was counted between two and nine times. The conserved phenylalanine or tryptophan normally closing the CDR3 is absent here, so this likely arose from a read error. The V call is TRBV11-2, the J call TRBJ2-1; possible D gene TRBD1, 6 bases. Trimming removed 10 bases at V and 0 bases at J, with 16 bases between. Germline V gives CDR1 SGHAT, CDR2 FQNNGV. CDR3 length: 15 residues. CDR3 region: CATRGRGGSYNEQFL. The CDR3 bases are TGTGCCACCCGAGGCCGAGGGGGCTCCTACAATGAGCAGTTCCTA.

This clonotype was observed many times. The chain recombines TRBV6-5 with TRBJ2-5; 11 bases agree with TRBD1. The V and J ends lost 6 bases and 3 bases, in that order; junction bases with no gene match: 9. Germline values: CDR1 MNHEY, CDR2 SVGAGI. This CDR3 spans 16 amino acids. DNA of the CDR3: TGTGCCAGCAGAAGAAGGACAGGGGGCGCGAAAGAGACCCAGTACTTC. Amino acids: CASRRRTGGAKETQYF.

Comments on this clonotype: This CDR3 fails to terminate in the conserved phenylalanine or tryptophan, so it likely reflects a read error. The chain is built from TRBV12-3 or TRBV12-4 and TRBJ2-7; 9 bases match TRBD2. The CDR3 extends over 14 amino acids. The CDR3 nucleotides read TGTGCCAGCAGTCTCGGACTAGCGACCTATGAGCAGTACATC. Residues: CASSLGLATYEQYI.

The table lists this clonotype with a few counts. V gene TRBV14 combines with J gene TRBJ2-7; the D is unclear. This CDR3 comprises 15 residues. The V end lost 2 bases, the J end lost 0 bases, and 11 bases lay between the germline ends. CDR1 and CDR2 (germline): SGHDN, FVKESK. The CDR3 spells CASSQLIWGSYEQYF. As DNA, the CDR3 is TGTGCCAGCAGCCAACTCATCTGGGGCTCCTACGAGCAGTACTTC.

J is TRBJ2-7 and V is TRBV12-3 or TRBV12-4; the D is unclear. The CDR3 covers 12 residues. V lost 5 bases, J lost 13 bases, and 18 bases lay in between. CDR3 loop: CASSGPSYAQYF. The CDR3 DNA reads as TGTGCCAGCAGTGGGCCCTCCTACGCGCAATACTTC.

About this clonotype itself: An end of the junction does not agree with germline; a read error may underlie this. The rearrangement uses TRBV7-8 and TRBJ2-5; TRBD2 agrees at 12 bases. The CDR3 covers 16 residues. Per germline, CDR1 SGHVS and CDR2 FQNEAQ. CDR3 protein: CASSFRLAGASEAQYF. CDR3 sequence (DNA): TGTGCCAGCAGCTTTAGACTAGCGGGGGCTTCAGAGGCCCAATACTTC.

J is TRBJ2-7 and V is TRBV13; 10 nucleotides match TRBD2. Losses at the gene ends were 5 bases for V and 7 bases for J; bases not matched to a gene: 8. This CDR3 has 14 amino acids. CDR1 and CDR2 from the germline V gene are PRHDT and FYEKMQ (reference sequence). The CDR3: CASSISGGVREQYF. CDR3 sequence (DNA): TGTGCCAGCAGCATAAGCGGGGGGGTACGGGAGCAGTACTTC.

The chain combines TRBV11-2 with TRBJ1-1; D is ambiguous. The CDR3 spans 14 residues. Trimming stripped 11 bases from V and 5 bases from J, with 21 bases between. CDR1 and CDR2 (germline): SGHAT, FQNNGV. The CDR3 region has the DNA TGTGCCTGTAGCTTAAATACATGGAAAACTGAAGCTTTCTTT. It encodes CACSLNTWKTEAFF. Complete variable domain (other parts from reference TRBV11-2 and TRBJ1-1): EAGVAQSPRYKIIEKRQSVAFWCNPISGHATLYWYQQILGQGPKLLIQFQNNGVVDDSQLPKDRFSAERLKGVDSTLKIQPAKLEDSAVYLCACSLNTWKTEAFFGQGTRLTVV.

A remark on this clonotype: An end of the junction does not agree with germline; a read error may underlie this. V gene TRBV6-2 or TRBV6-3 combines with J gene TRBJ2-3; D is perhaps TRBD1 or TRBD2 (5 bases each). Germline CDR1 is MNHEY and CDR2 is SVGEGT. The length of the CDR3 is 15 residues. The CDR3 DNA reads as TGTGTCAGCAGTTCCATGGGGGAGCGGACAGATACGCAGTATTTT. This gives the protein CVSSSMGERTDTQYF.

The rearrangement links TRBV5-1 to TRBJ2-7; no firm D call. CDR1 is SGHRS, CDR2 YFSETQ, per germline. Trimming took 0 bases from V and 5 from J, leaving 9 bases between them. The CDR3 loop spans 13 amino acids. The CDR3 is CASSLEVPDEQYF. The CDR3 DNA reads as TGCGCCAGCAGCTTGGAAGTCCCCGACGAGCAGTACTTC.

This clonotype was found many times. An end of the junction does not agree with germline; a read error may underlie this. J is TRBJ1-5 and V is TRBV6-5; D not certain. Germline V gives CDR1 MNHEY, CDR2 SVGAGI. This CDR3 region has 14 residues. DNA for the CDR3: TGCGCCAGCAGCTTGGATGGTGGGAATCAGCCCCAGCATTTT. Amino acids: CASSLDGGNQPQHF.

Remarks on this clonotype: An end of the junction does not agree with germline; a read error may underlie this. This rearrangement joins TRBV12-3 or TRBV12-4 to TRBJ2-5; D not certain. The CDR3 extends over 16 amino acids. The CDR3 DNA is TGTGCCAGCAATTTAGGTAGCCTTGGAGTTCAAGAGACTCAGTACTTC. Protein product: CASNLGSLGVQETQYF.

A note on this clonotype: A much larger clone differs by one base, so this may be a read error. The chain is built from TRBV20-1 and TRBJ2-7; D may be TRBD1 (6 bases). Germline assignment: CDR1 DFQATT and CDR2 SNEGSKA (reference sequence). This CDR3 is built from 12 residues. CDR3 nucleotide sequence: TGCAATGCTAGACAGGAGGCCTACGAGCAGTACTTC. Translation: CNARQEAYEQYF.

A word on this clonotype: Relative to the germline gene, one junction end is altered; a read error may explain this. The chain employs TRBV6-1 and TRBJ2-4, with 7 bases that match TRBD2. Germline assignment: CDR1 MNHNS and CDR2 SASEGT. The CDR3 has 15 amino acids. CDR3 amino acids: CARSLQLSGWHIQYF. Here the CDR3 DNA reads TGTGCCCGCAGTCTCCAACTTAGCGGGTGGCACATTCAGTACTTC.

The chain employs TRBV11-1 and TRBJ1-1; D is unresolved. CDR1 and CDR2 from the germline V gene are SGHAT and FQDESV (reference sequence). The V end was cut by 5 bases, the J end by 2 bases, with 9 bases between. The CDR3 totals 13 residues. CDR3 nucleotides: TGTGCCAGCAGCCGAGAGTGCAACACTGAAGCTTTCTTT. Translating it yields CASSRECNTEAFF.

V and J are TRBV19 and TRBJ2-5; 8 nucleotides match TRBD1. V lost 3 bases to trimming and J lost 2 bases; unmatched junction nucleotides: 5. CDR1 is LNHDA, CDR2 SQIVND, per germline (reference sequence). CDR3 size: 15 residues. This CDR3 reads CASSMGDRRQETQYF. CDR3 DNA: TGTGCCAGTAGTATGGGGGACAGGAGACAAGAGACCCAGTACTTC.